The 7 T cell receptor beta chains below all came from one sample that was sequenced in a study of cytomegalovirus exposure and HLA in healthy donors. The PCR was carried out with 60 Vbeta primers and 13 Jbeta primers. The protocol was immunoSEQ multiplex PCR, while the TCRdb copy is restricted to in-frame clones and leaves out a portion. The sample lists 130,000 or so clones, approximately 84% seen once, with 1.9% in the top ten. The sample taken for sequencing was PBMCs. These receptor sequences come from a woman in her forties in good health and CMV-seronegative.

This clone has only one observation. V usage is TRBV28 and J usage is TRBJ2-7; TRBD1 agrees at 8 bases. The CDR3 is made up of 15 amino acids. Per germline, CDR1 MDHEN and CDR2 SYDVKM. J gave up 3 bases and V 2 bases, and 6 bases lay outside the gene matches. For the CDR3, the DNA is TGTGCCAGCAGTTTAGCCAGGGGGCGTCACTACGAGCAGTACTTC. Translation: CASSLARGRHYEQYF. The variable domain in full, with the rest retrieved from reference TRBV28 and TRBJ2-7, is DVKVTQSSRYLVKRTGEKVFLECVQDMDHENMFWYRQDPGLGLRLIYFSYDVKMKEKGDIPEGYSVSREKKERFSLILESASTNQTSMYLCASSLARGRHYEQYFGPGTRLTVT.

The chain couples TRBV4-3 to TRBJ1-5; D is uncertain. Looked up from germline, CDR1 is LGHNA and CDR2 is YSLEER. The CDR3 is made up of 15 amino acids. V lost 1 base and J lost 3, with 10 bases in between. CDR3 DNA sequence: TGCGCCAGCAGCCAAGTTAAAGACATCAATCAGCCCCAGCATTTT. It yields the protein CASSQVKDINQPQHF.

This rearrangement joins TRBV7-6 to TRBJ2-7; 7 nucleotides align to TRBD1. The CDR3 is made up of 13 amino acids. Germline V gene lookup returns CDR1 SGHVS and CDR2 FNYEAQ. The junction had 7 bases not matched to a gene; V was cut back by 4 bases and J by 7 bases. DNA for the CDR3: TGTGCCAGCAGCTATGGACAGGACAGAGAGCAGTACTTC. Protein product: CASSYGQDREQYF.

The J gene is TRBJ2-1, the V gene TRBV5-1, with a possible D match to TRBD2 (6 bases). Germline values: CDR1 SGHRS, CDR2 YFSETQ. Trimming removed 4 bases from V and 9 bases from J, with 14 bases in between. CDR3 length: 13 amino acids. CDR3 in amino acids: CASSPLGLAEQFF. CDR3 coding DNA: TGCGCCAGCAGCCCCCTGGGACTCGCTGAGCAGTTCTTC.

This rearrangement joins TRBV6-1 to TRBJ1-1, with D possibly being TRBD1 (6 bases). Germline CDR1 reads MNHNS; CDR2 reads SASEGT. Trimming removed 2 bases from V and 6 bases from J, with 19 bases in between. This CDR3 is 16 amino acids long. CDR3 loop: CASSEYLRGGGSEAFF. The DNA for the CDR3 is TGTGCCAGCAGTGAATACCTCAGGGGAGGGGGGTCTGAAGCTTTCTTT.

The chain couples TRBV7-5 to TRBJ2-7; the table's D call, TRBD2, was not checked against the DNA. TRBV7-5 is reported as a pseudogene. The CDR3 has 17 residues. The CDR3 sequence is CARSLGCILAGIYEQYF. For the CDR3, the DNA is TGTGCCAGAAGCTTAGGATGTATACTAGCGGGAATCTACGAGCAGTACTTC.

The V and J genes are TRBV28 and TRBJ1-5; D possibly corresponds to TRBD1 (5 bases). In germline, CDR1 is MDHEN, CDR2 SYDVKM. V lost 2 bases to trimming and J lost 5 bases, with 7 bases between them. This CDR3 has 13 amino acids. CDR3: CASSLGADQPQHF. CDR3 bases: TGTGCCAGCAGTTTAGGGGCAGATCAGCCCCAGCATTTT. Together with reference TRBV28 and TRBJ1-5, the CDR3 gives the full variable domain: DVKVTQSSRYLVKRTGEKVFLECVQDMDHENMFWYRQDPGLGLRLIYFSYDVKMKEKGDIPEGYSVSREKKERFSLILESASTNQTSMYLCASSLGADQPQHFGDGTRLSIL.